This entry features one T cell receptor beta chain sequence. Its target is unknown. The data stem from a study of T cell repertoires in cytomegalovirus infection. MiXCR, applied by TCRdb to the reads, yields one record per CDR3 protein. Among around 300,000 distinct CDR3 sequences listed, around 20% were seen once. V dropped 3 bases and J dropped 13 bases, with 13 bases sitting between them. This CDR3 comprises 12 residues. Germline assignment: CDR1 DFQATT and CDR2 SNEGSKA (reference sequence). Study-wide results and limits: What dominated the ex vivo response were HLA-C-restricted CMV-specific TCR beta clonotypes. Adding up the frequency of public TCR beta families identified people who carried CMV plus the relevant HLA.

The material was cultured PBMCs, obtained from culture after CMV antigen stimulation. The rearrangement uses TRBV20-1 and TRBJ1-6; D unclear. This clonotype was sampled from a human donor in good health (CMV status not recorded). Some clones in this sample may be carry-over from other donors' samples. The CDR3 DNA reads as TGCAGTGCTAGTCGGCAGGCACGGCCCCTCCACTTT. Protein: CSASRQARPLHF.